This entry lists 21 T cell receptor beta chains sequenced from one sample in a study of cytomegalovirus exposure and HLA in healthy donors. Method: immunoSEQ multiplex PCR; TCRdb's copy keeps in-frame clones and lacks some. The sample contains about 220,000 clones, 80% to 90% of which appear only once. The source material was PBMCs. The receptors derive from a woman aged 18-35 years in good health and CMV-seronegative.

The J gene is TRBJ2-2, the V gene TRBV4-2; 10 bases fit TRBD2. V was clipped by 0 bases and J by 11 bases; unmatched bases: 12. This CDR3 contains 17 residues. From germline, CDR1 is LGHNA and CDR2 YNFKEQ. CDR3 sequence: CASSQDGPSGSHGELFF. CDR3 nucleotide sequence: TGTGCCAGCAGCCAAGATGGGCCTAGCGGGAGTCACGGAGAGCTGTTTTTT.

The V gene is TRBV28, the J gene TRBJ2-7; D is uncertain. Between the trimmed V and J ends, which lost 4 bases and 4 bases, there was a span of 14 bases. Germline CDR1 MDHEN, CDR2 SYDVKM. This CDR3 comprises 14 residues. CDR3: CASSYRSMRYEQYF. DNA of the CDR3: TGTGCCAGCAGTTACCGATCTATGAGATACGAGCAGTACTTC.

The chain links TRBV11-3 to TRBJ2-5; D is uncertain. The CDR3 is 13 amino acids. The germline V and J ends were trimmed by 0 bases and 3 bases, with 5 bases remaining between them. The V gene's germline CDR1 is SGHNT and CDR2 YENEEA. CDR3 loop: CASSLDSEETQYF. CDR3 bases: TGTGCCAGCAGCTTAGATAGTGAAGAGACCCAGTACTTC.

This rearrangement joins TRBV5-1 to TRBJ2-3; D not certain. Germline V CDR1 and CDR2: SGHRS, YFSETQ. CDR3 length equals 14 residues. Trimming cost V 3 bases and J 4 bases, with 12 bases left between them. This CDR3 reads CASSSGGWADTQYF. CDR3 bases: TGCGCCAGCAGCTCGGGTGGTTGGGCAGATACGCAGTATTTT.

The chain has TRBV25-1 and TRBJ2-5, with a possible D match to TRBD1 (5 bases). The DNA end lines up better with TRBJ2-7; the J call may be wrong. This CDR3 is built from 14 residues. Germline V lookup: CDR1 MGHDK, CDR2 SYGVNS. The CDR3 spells CASSESAGWYEQYF. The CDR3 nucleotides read TGTGCCAGCAGTGAATCGGCAGGGTGGTACGAGCAGTACTTC.

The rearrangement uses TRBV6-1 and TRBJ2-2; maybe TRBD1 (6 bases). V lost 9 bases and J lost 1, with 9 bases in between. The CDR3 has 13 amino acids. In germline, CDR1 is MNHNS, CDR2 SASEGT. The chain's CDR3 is CARRTENTGELFF. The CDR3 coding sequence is TGTGCCAGGCGGACAGAGAACACCGGGGAGCTGTTTTTT.

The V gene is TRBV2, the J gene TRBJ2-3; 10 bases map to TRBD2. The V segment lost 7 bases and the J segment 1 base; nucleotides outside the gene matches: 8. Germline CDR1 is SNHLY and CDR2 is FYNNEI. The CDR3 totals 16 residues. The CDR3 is CASKRGLAWGTDTQYF. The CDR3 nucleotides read TGTGCCAGCAAAAGGGGACTAGCGTGGGGCACAGATACGCAGTATTTT.

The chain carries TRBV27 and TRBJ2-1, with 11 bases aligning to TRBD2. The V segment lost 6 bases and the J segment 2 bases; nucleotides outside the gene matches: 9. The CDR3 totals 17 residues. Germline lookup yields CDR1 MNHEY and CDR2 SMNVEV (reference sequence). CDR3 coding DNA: TGTGCCAGCAGCCGGCGGGCGACTAGCGGGGCCTACAATGAGCAGTTCTTC. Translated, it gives CASSRRATSGAYNEQFF.

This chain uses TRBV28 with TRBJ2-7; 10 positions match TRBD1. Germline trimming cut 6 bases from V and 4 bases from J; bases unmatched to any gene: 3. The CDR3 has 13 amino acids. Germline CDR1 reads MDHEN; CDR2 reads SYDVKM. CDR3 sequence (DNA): TGTGCCAGCAGATGGGACAGGGGATACGAGCAGTACTTC. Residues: CASRWDRGYEQYF. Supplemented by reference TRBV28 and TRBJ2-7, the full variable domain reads DVKVTQSSRYLVKRTGEKVFLECVQDMDHENMFWYRQDPGLGLRLIYFSYDVKMKEKGDIPEGYSVSREKKERFSLILESASTNQTSMYLCASRWDRGYEQYFGPGTRLTVT.

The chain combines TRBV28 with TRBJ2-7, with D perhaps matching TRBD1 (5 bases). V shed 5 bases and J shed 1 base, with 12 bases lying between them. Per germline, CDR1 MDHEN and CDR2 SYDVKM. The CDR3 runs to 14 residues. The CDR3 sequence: CASSQTDISYEQYF. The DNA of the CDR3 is TGTGCCAGCAGTCAAACGGACATTTCCTACGAGCAGTACTTC.

CDR3 protein: CASSQGTAYGYTF. CDR3 in DNA: TGTGCCAGCAGCCAAGGGACAGCCTATGGCTACACCTTC. The chain links TRBV14 to TRBJ1-2; tentative D call: TRBD1 (6 bases). The V end was cut by 1 base, the J end by 4 bases, with 7 bases between. This CDR3 region has 13 residues. The germline V gene has CDR1 SGHDN and CDR2 FVKESK.

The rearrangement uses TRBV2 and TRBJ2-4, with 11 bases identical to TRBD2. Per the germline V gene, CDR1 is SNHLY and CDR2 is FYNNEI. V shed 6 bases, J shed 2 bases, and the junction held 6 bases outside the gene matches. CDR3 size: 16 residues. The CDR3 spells CASRERTSGSKNIQYF. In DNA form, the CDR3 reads TGTGCCAGCAGGGAACGGACTAGCGGGTCCAAAAACATTCAGTACTTC.

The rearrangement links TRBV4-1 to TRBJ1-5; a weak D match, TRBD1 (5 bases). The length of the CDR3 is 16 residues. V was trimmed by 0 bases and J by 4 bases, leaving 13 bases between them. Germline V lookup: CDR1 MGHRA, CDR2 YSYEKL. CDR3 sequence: CASSQDGTGANQPQHF. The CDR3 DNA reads TGCGCCAGCAGCCAAGATGGGACGGGAGCGAATCAGCCCCAGCATTTT.

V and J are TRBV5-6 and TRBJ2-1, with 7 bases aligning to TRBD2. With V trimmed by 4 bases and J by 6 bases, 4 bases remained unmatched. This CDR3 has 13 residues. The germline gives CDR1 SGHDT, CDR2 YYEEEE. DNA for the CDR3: TGTGCCAGCAGCACCGGACTAGGCAATGAGCAGTTCTTC. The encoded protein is CASSTGLGNEQFF.

The CDR3 protein is CASSLNSGGPYEQYF. The CDR3, as DNA: TGTGCCAGCAGCCTAAATAGCGGGGGCCCCTACGAGCAGTACTTC. The chain has TRBV6-5 and TRBJ2-7; 9 bases map to TRBD2. V trimming: 6 bases; J trimming: 2 bases; junction bases outside the gene matches: 8. This CDR3 has 15 residues. Germline lookup yields CDR1 MNHEY and CDR2 SVGAGI.

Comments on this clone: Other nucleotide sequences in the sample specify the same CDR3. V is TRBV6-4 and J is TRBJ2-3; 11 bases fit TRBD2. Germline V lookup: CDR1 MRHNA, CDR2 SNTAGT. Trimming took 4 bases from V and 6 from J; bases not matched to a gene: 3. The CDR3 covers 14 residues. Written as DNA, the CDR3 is TGTGCCAGCAGTGTAGCGGGAGGGACGGATACGCAGTATTTT. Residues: CASSVAGGTDTQYF.

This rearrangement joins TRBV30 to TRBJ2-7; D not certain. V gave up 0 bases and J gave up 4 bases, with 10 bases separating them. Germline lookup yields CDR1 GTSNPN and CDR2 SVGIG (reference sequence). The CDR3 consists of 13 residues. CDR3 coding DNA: TGTGCCTGGAGTGTACGACAAGGTTACGAGCAGTACTTC. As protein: CAWSVRQGYEQYF.

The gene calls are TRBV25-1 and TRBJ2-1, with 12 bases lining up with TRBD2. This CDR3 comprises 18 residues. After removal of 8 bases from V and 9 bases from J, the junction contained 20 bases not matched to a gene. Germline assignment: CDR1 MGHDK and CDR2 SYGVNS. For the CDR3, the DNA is TGTGCCAGCTCCCGACAGGGGGGTCTAGCGGGAGGGCCTTTTGAGCAGTTCTTC. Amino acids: CASSRQGGLAGGPFEQFF.

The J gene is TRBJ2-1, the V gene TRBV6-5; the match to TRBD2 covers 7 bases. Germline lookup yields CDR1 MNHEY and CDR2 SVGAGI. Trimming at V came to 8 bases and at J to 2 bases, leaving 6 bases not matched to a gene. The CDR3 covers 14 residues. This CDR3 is CASGERGTYNEQFF. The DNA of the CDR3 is TGTGCCAGCGGCGAGCGGGGTACCTACAATGAGCAGTTCTTC.

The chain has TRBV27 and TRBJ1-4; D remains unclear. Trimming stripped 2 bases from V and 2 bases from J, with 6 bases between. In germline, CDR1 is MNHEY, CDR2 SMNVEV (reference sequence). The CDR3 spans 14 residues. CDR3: CASSLGQTNEKLFF. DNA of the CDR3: TGTGCCAGCAGTTTAGGTCAGACTAATGAAAAACTGTTTTTT. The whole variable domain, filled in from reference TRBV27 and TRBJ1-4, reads EAQVTQNPRYLITVTGKKLTVTCSQNMNHEYMSWYRQDPGLGLRQIYYSMNVEVTDKGDVPEGYKVSRKEKRNFPLILESPSPNQTSLYFCASSLGQTNEKLFFGSGTQLSVL.

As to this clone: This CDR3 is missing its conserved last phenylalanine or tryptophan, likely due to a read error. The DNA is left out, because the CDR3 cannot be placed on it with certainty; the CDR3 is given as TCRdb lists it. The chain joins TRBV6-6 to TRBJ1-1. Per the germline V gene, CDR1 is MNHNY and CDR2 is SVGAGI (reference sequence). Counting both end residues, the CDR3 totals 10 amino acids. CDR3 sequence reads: CASSSRVRRR.